This T cell receptor beta chain originates from a study of blood T cell repertoires in COVID-19. Overall study: From T cells, B-cell-depleted T cells, or PBMCs came the material, which was cDNA or gDNA.

Regarding this clone: One junction end does not reproduce the germline sequence, and a read error may be involved.

Methods used by the authors: Reference gene primer amplification gave nucleated cell count estimates. Profiled with immunoSEQ multiplex PCR; TCRdb holds only in-frame clones, not every one. V, J and clone size were drawn from that table, and D and trimming were deduced from the DNA. Among approximately 240,000 clones listed, 83% were seen once. The CDR3 extends over 15 amino acids. Germline CDR1 and CDR2: MNHEY and SMNVEV (reference sequence). The J gene is TRBJ2-7, the V gene TRBV27; 9 bases map to TRBD1. The source is a woman in her 30s with COVID-19, enrolled during active disease. Specimen: peripheral blood. The CDR3, as DNA: TGTGCCAGCAGTGTATCCGGGACAGGGCTATACGAGCAGTACTTC. Amino acids: CASSVSGTGLYEQYF.